The rows below give T cell receptor beta chains drawn from one sample of a study of cytomegalovirus exposure and HLA in healthy donors. Using immunoSEQ multiplex PCR, the repertoire was profiled, and TCRdb retains in-frame clones only, with some absent. The table has 60,000 to 70,000 clones, 65% to 85% seen once. The sample taken for sequencing was PBMCs. All receptors derive from a woman aged 25 to 39 in good health and CMV-seronegative. CDR3s include the opening cysteine and the closing phenylalanine or tryptophan. Each record gives: D gene, CDR3 length, J gene, clone size, V gene, CDR3 protein, CDR3 DNA. D genes are given only for firm matches. Only some rows state a clone size, as once, few, many or a class for expanded clones.

D: -
length: 15
J: TRBJ1-1
size: -
V: TRBV2
CDR3: CASSARGELNTEAFF
DNA: TGTGCCAGCAGTGCACGGGGGGAGTTGAACACTGAAGCTTTCTTT

D: -
length: 13
J: TRBJ2-1
size: -
V: TRBV6-1
CDR3: CASSEPRPNEQFF
DNA: TGTGCCAGCAGTGAACCTAGACCCAATGAGCAGTTCTTC

D: -
length: 14
J: TRBJ1-4
size: -
V: TRBV11-2
CDR3: CASSLSRVQEKLFF
DNA: TGTGCCAGCAGCTTAAGCAGGGTCCAAGAAAAACTGTTTTTT

D: TRBD2
length: 14
J: TRBJ2-3
size: -
V: TRBV30
CDR3: CAWMVAGGSNTQYF
DNA: TGTGCCTGGATGGTAGCGGGAGGGTCGAATACGCAGTATTTT

D: -
length: 10
J: TRBJ2-3
size: -
V: TRBV29-1
CDR3: CSVGPDTQYF
DNA: TGCAGCGTTGGGCCAGATACGCAGTATTTT

D: -
length: 15
J: TRBJ2-3
size: -
V: TRBV6-4
CDR3: CASSERHRSTDTQYF
DNA: TGTGCCAGCAGTGAGAGGCACAGGAGCACAGATACGCAGTATTTT

D: -
length: 16
J: TRBJ1-6
size: -
V: TRBV14
CDR3: CASSQEDPGINSPLHF
DNA: TGTGCCAGCAGCCAAGAGGATCCAGGAATAAATTCACCCCTCCACTTT

D: -
length: 14
J: TRBJ1-2
size: -
V: TRBV7-2
CDR3: CASSSQGPQGGYTF
DNA: TGTGCCAGCAGCTCCCAGGGTCCCCAGGGGGGCTACACCTTC

D: -
length: 14
J: TRBJ1-2
size: -
V: TRBV6-1
CDR3: CASTRDTSNYGYTF
DNA: TGTGCCAGCACCAGGGACACCTCTAACTATGGCTACACCTTC

D: -
length: 15
J: TRBJ2-1
size: -
V: TRBV25-1
CDR3: CASSGYVGSYNEQFF
DNA: TGTGCCAGCAGTGGATACGTCGGGAGCTACAATGAGCAGTTCTTC

D: -
length: 15
J: TRBJ2-5
size: -
V: TRBV28
CDR3: CASSIPTGMGETQYF
DNA: TGTGCCAGCAGTATCCCCACAGGGATGGGAGAGACCCAGTACTTC

D: -
length: 15
J: TRBJ1-1
size: -
V: TRBV7-8
CDR3: CASSLLQGAGTEAFF
DNA: TGTGCCAGCAGCTTGTTGCAGGGAGCGGGCACTGAAGCTTTCTTT

D: TRBD2
length: 15
J: TRBJ2-3
size: -
V: TRBV2
CDR3: CASRTGLAGTDTQYF
DNA: TGTGCCAGCAGGACCGGGCTAGCGGGAACAGATACGCAGTATTTT

D: TRBD2
length: 13
J: TRBJ2-1
size: few
V: TRBV5-6
CDR3: CASSLELAGEQFF
DNA: TGTGCCAGCAGCTTGGAGCTAGCGGGGGAGCAGTTCTTC

D: TRBD2
length: 16
J: TRBJ2-2
size: -
V: TRBV5-1
CDR3: CASSRMTSANTGELFF
DNA: TGCGCCAGCAGCCGGATGACTAGCGCTAACACCGGGGAGCTGTTTTTT

D: TRBD1
length: 14
J: TRBJ1-1
size: -
V: TRBV5-1
CDR3: CASSWGQGSTEAFF
DNA: TGCGCCAGCAGCTGGGGACAGGGGAGCACTGAAGCTTTCTTT

D: -
length: 13
J: TRBJ1-1
size: few
V: TRBV6-4
CDR3: CASSGAGDTEAFF
DNA: TGTGCCAGCAGTGGGGCGGGGGATACTGAAGCTTTCTTT